The 14 T cell receptor beta chains below come from one sample, sequenced in a study of blood T cell repertoires in COVID-19. The table came from immunoSEQ multiplex PCR; TCRdb's copy has only in-frame clones and leaves some out. The sample carries fewer than 150,000 clones, less than 85% recorded once. The source material was peripheral blood. Receptors were obtained from a man aged 50 to 59 with acute or convalescent COVID-19.

The chain combines TRBV7-8 with TRBJ1-2; possibly TRBD1 for D (5 bases). The germline CDR1 and CDR2 sequences are SGHVS and FQNEAQ. CDR3 length: 14 residues. V lost 0 bases and J lost 5, with 10 bases in between. As DNA, the CDR3 is TGTGCCAGCAGCTTAGCGGGCAGGGTATATGGCTACACCTTC. Its protein is CASSLAGRVYGYTF.

The J gene is TRBJ2-1, the V gene TRBV5-4; D not certain. Trimming removed 1 base from V and 5 bases from J, with 13 bases in between. Germline lookup yields CDR1 SGHNT and CDR2 YYREEE (reference sequence). The CDR3 is 15 amino acids. CDR3 residues: CASSLLQPPDNEQFF. The CDR3 region has the DNA TGTGCCAGCAGCTTGTTACAGCCTCCAGACAATGAGCAGTTCTTC.

In DNA, the CDR3 is TGTGCCAGCAGTGAGGACGGACTATTCTATGGCTACACCTTC. Its protein is CASSEDGLFYGYTF. The chain employs TRBV2 and TRBJ1-2, with no clear D. The CDR3 has 14 amino acids. The germline CDR1 and CDR2 sequences are SNHLY and FYNNEI. V dropped 3 bases and J dropped 4 bases, with 12 bases sitting between them.

The chain links TRBV29-1 to TRBJ1-2, with 8 nucleotides matching TRBD1. After removal of 8 bases from V and 3 bases from J, the junction contained 5 bases not matched to a gene. The germline V gene encodes CDR1 SQVTM and CDR2 ANQGSEA. The CDR3 totals 12 residues. CDR3 nucleotides: TGCAGCTCCAAACAGGGGGACTATGGCTACACCTTC. Translation gives CSSKQGDYGYTF.

Here the CDR3 DNA reads TGTGCCACCAGCCCCAATTTCCAAGAGACCCAGTACTTC. Residues: CATSPNFQETQYF. The chain links TRBV15 to TRBJ2-5; D unclear. Deletions cut 5 bases from V and 1 base from J, with 8 bases between. The CDR3 sequence is 13 residues long. The V gene's germline CDR1 is LNHNV and CDR2 YYDKDF (reference sequence).

The chain is built from TRBV10-2 and TRBJ2-7; weak D call: TRBD1 (6 bases). The germline V gene has CDR1 WSHSY and CDR2 SAAADI. The CDR3 runs to 12 residues. Trimming stripped 3 bases from V and 3 bases from J, with 6 bases between. This CDR3 is CASSEGGYEQYF. CDR3 sequence (DNA): TGCGCCAGCAGTGAAGGGGGCTACGAGCAGTACTTC.

V gene TRBV28 combines with J gene TRBJ2-5; 7 bases align to TRBD2. This CDR3 is built from 16 residues. V shed 6 bases and J 0 bases; nucleotides not matched to a gene: 10. CDR1 is MDHEN and CDR2 is SYDVKM in the germline V gene. The CDR3 is CASSLDGGEYQETQYF. CDR3 DNA: TGTGCCAGCAGCCTGGATGGGGGGGAGTACCAAGAGACCCAGTACTTC.

This clone was recorded a few times. The rearrangement uses TRBV18 and TRBJ1-5, with TRBD1 identical over 9 bases. CDR1 is KGHSH and CDR2 is LQKENI in the germline V gene. Trimming at V came to 1 base and at J to 3 bases, leaving 7 bases not matched to a gene. The CDR3 is 17 residues long. The CDR3: CASSPRTGAGNNQPQHF. The CDR3 DNA is TGTGCCAGCTCACCACGGACAGGGGCGGGGAACAATCAGCCCCAGCATTTT.

The chain combines TRBV7-2 with TRBJ2-1; TRBD1 aligns across 7 bases. The V segment lost 4 bases and the J segment 7 bases; nucleotides outside the gene matches: 13. This CDR3 is 16 amino acids long. Germline V CDR1 and CDR2: SGHTA, FQGNSA. CDR3 residues: CASSSGWQGVGNEQFF. The CDR3, as DNA: TGTGCCAGCAGCTCGGGGTGGCAGGGGGTCGGGAATGAGCAGTTCTTC.

This clone has a single count. The rearrangement links TRBV5-1 to TRBJ1-2; D is ambiguous. Germline CDR1 and CDR2: SGHRS and YFSETQ. The V end lost 0 bases, the J end lost 8 bases, and 8 bases lay between the germline ends. The CDR3 has 12 residues. This CDR3 reads CASSLDGVGYTF. CDR3 nucleotide sequence: TGCGCCAGCAGCTTGGACGGGGTCGGCTACACCTTC.

This clone has a single count. The gene calls are TRBV5-1 and TRBJ2-5; the match to TRBD1 covers 10 bases. CDR1 and CDR2 from the germline V gene are SGHRS and YFSETQ. The V gene end was trimmed by 3 bases and the J gene end by 4 bases; junction bases not matched to a gene: 0. The CDR3 covers 13 residues. The CDR3 coding sequence is TGCGCCAGCAGCTGGACAGGGGGAGAGACCCAGTACTTC. Translating gives CASSWTGGETQYF.

This chain joins TRBV2 and TRBJ2-4; 9 nucleotides align to TRBD1. The V and J ends lost 8 bases and 3 bases, in that order; junction bases with no gene match: 8. The CDR3 is made up of 15 amino acids. Per the germline V gene, CDR1 is SNHLY and CDR2 is FYNNEI. CDR3: CASDGKTGGKNIQYF. The DNA of the CDR3 is TGTGCCAGCGATGGGAAGACAGGGGGCAAAAACATTCAGTACTTC. The full variable domain, completed using reference TRBV2 and TRBJ2-4, is EPEVTQTPSHQVTQMGQEVILRCVPISNHLYFYWYRQILGQKVEFLVSFYNNEISEKSEIFDDQFSVERPDGSNFTLKIRSTKLEDSAMYFCASDGKTGGKNIQYFGAGTRLSVL.

This clone was observed a single time. V usage is TRBV7-9 and J usage is TRBJ2-5, with TRBD1 identical over 9 bases. Per the germline V gene, CDR1 is SEHNR and CDR2 is FQNEAQ (reference sequence). The CDR3 runs 15 residues. Trimming took 6 bases from V and 5 from J; bases not matched to a gene: 10. The CDR3 DNA is TGTGCCAGCAGTTCATACAGGGGGCTCTTTGAGACCCAGTACTTC. It specifies CASSSYRGLFETQYF.

The rearrangement uses TRBV7-6 and TRBJ2-1; maybe TRBD2 (7 bases). CDR1 and CDR2 from the germline V gene are SGHVS and FNYEAQ. V was cut by 1 base and J by 6 bases, with 19 bases left in between. The CDR3 totals 17 residues. DNA for the CDR3: TGTGCCAGCAGCTTAGGGAGGGGGGGGGACGCCCCCAATGAGCAGTTCTTC. It translates to CASSLGRGGDAPNEQFF.